Listed below are T cell receptor beta chains from one sample, sequenced in a study of Ad26.COV2.S vaccination and SARS-CoV-2 variants. TCRdb's copy holds only in-frame clones and misses some; the assay was immunoSEQ multiplex PCR. Among roughly 320,000 clones, 80% to 90% were seen once, and the ten largest hold around 3.6%. The input for sequencing was peripheral blood, taken in a trial of Ad26.COV2.S vaccine versus placebo. These receptors were obtained from a person aged 18-65 years who received the Ad26.COV2.S COVID-19 vaccine or a placebo. The CDR3 runs from the conserved cysteine through the conserved F or W. D genes are given only for firm matches. For some rows the clone size is stated as once, few or many, or as a class when expanded; others skip it.

>TRBJ1-5|TRBV7-8|once|TRBD1
TGTGCCAGCAGCTTAGGGACAGGTCGTAGCAATCAGCCCCAGCATTTT
CASSLGTGRSNQPQHF
>TRBJ2-5|TRBV10-2|-|TRBD1
TGCGCCAGCAGTTTCGGACAGGTAGAGACCCAGTACTTC
CASSFGQVETQYF
>TRBJ1-4|TRBV6-6|-|-
TGTGCCAGCAGTTACTGGTCTGCAACTAATGAAAAACTGTTTTTT
CASSYWSATNEKLFF
>TRBJ2-7|TRBV9|-|-
TGTGCCAGCAGCGTAGCTGACGACTACGAGCAGTACTTC
CASSVADDYEQYF
>TRBJ1-2|TRBV30|-|TRBD1
TGTGCCTGGAGTACAGGGGGTCATGGCTACACCTTC
CAWSTGGHGYTF
>TRBJ1-1|TRBV3-1/TRBV3-2|-|-
TGTGCCAGCAGCCAAGAGGGGGGGCGCCCGAACACTGAAGCTTTCTTT
CASSQEGGRPNTEAFF
>TRBJ1-4|TRBV6-5|-|-
TGTGCCAGCAGTTGGCAAGCAACTAATGAAAAACTGTTTTTT
CASSWQATNEKLFF
>TRBJ2-2|TRBV4-1|-|TRBD2
TGCGCCAGCAGCCACCTGGGGACTAGCGGGAACACCGGGGAGCTGTTTTTT
CASSHLGTSGNTGELFF
>TRBJ2-2|TRBV5-1|few|-
TGCGCCAGCACCCTAATCCCCGGACATCCTGGGGAGCTGTTTTTT
CASTLIPGHPGELFF
>TRBJ1-6|TRBV4-3|-|-
TGCGCCAGCAGCCCTAAGGGCAATTCACCCCTCCACTTT
CASSPKGNSPLHF
>TRBJ1-4|TRBV27|-|TRBD1
TGTGCCAGCAGTTCCTGGCCGGGACAGGGGAATGAAAAACTGTTTTTT
CASSSWPGQGNEKLFF
>TRBJ1-6|TRBV27|-|TRBD1
TGTGCCAGCAGCCCGGACAGGGGCGTTCTTTATAATTCACCCCTCCACTTT
CASSPDRGVLYNSPLHF
>TRBJ1-1|TRBV10-3|-|-
TGTGCCATCAGTGACGGGGGGGCCACTGAAGCTTTCTTT
CAISDGGATEAFF
>TRBJ1-3|TRBV5-1|-|-
TGCGCCAGCAGCTTGGAATGGCTTGGGGGCCCGAGCTCTGGAAACACCATATATTTT
CASSLEWLGGPSSGNTIYF
>TRBJ2-5|TRBV18|-|TRBD2
TGTGCCAGCTCACCATTACCGGGACTAGCGGTACAAGAGACCCAGTACTTC
CASSPLPGLAVQETQYF
>TRBJ2-7|TRBV5-1|-|-
TGCGCCAGCAGCTCAGGGTCGGCAGGATCGAACGAGCAGTACTTC
CASSSGSAGSNEQYF
>TRBJ1-1|TRBV5-6|once|-
TGTGCCAGCAGCTTGGCCCCTATGGTGGGCACTGAAGCTTTCTTT
CASSLAPMVGTEAFF
>TRBJ2-5|TRBV7-2|once|-
TGTGCCAGCAGCTTATGGGTTTTAGAGACCCAGTACTTC
CASSLWVLETQYF
>TRBJ2-2|TRBV4-1|-|-
TGCGCCAGCAGCCATGGTGGCGGGGAGCTGTTTTTT
CASSHGGGELFF
>TRBJ2-1|TRBV7-3|-|TRBD1
TGTGCCAGCAGCTTAATGCTGGGACAGCACTCCTACAATGAGCAGTTCTTC
CASSLMLGQHSYNEQFF
>TRBJ2-7|TRBV24-1|-|-
TGTGCCACCAGTGACCCCAGGGGCGAGCAGTACTTC
CATSDPRGEQYF
>TRBJ2-1|TRBV30|-|-
TGTGCCTGGGCGGGGAGCTCCTACAATGAGCAGTTCTTC
CAWAGSSYNEQFF